The text below deals with one T cell receptor beta chain. Its cognate antigen has yet to be identified. No base quality information exists; no much larger clone differs at one position. These data are taken from a study of shared clonotypes between healthy human individuals (dated by TCRdb to about 2020). General notes on the study: A few men and a couple of women, aged 18 to 49 years, made up the cohort. For each donor, CD4 naive and CD4 memory were each run on three plates, CD8 naive on two plates, and CD8 memory on one plate. To estimate repertoire size and how much clonotype sharing occurs between individuals, the study deeply sequenced the blood TCR repertoires of a handful of healthy adults. Libraries were prepared and TCR repertoires were sequenced by different laboratories using diverse techniques, in order to increase sequencing depth and limit assay-specific biases. Per donor, leukapheresis produced somewhere between about 0.94 and 9.5 billion PBMCs.

The donors were healthy, HIV-negative adults who had no recently reported acute infections or vaccinations. All donors were Caucasian adults living in Nashville, Tennessee, USA. CD4+ T cells were enriched through magnetic negative selection, after which naive cells were positively selected on CD45RA and the remaining negative fraction served as the memory subset. Blood was collected by leukapheresis, and PBMCs were isolated by Ficoll-Histopaque density gradient centrifugation and then cryopreserved in liquid nitrogen vapor phase. Analytical flow cytometry was used to check the purity and quantity of every magnetically sorted T cell population. Genomic DNA was isolated from each sorted fraction and quantified by UV absorbance on a Nanodrop 2000c. TCR CDR3 regions were amplified from genomic DNA by multiplex PCR using the deep immunoSEQ assay. Extracted genomic DNA from each cell subset was distributed evenly across all wells of several immunoSEQ 96-well plates, and each plate was treated as a replicate. For sorted subsets, approximately 190 ng genomic DNA, equal to tens of thousands of T cell genomes, was loaded into each replicate PCR. Purified libraries were quantified with a Qubit 3.0 fluorometer, sized on a Bioanalyzer 2100, and re-quantified with the KAPA Library Quantification kit. Each immunoSEQ 96-well plate was sequenced on its own single-read 150-cycle Illumina NextSeq 550 flow cell. Per the original workflow: Because only junctional sequences without quality scores were contained in the immunoSEQ output, filtering matching that applied to full-length reads could not be performed. To assign V/J genes and CDR3, sequences were annotated using PyIR, a Python wrapper for IgBLAST v1.9, with IMGT germline references. Reads were filtered out if the reads had weak V/J assignments (E-value above 1e-6), no CDR3, stop codons, out-of-frame junctions, or ambiguous translated residues. V3J clonotypes were defined as sequences sharing an identical inferred V gene, J gene, and CDR3 amino acid sequence. Percentage overlap between repertoires was calculated by dividing the number of shared unique clonotypes by the size of the smaller repertoire. Three approaches were used to assess repertoire richness: RTK rarefaction, the Chao1 estimator, and Recon v2.1 estimates of unobserved clonotypes. Generation probabilities were computed with OLGA for all TCRbeta clonotypes obtained by the gDNA method from four donors. The source is immuneACCESS, and TCRdb retained only in-frame sequences with V and J called. Part of the clones is not carried over; for the studies checked, unresolved V genes explain less than half of this, and the remainder is unexplained. V, J and clone size are taken as reported in that table, and D and trimming were inferred from the DNA itself. In this sample the table shows nearly 750,000 clones, roughly 72% of which occur a single time. In total, the top ten clones hold approximately 1.7% of the sample.

The CDR3 runs 16 amino acids, cysteine and phenylalanine included. The only DNA kept is the CDR3, 48 bases in frame from the first base. The germline V gene yields SGHRS for CDR1 and YFSETQ for CDR2. Trimming takes 0 bases from V and 1 base from J, and the germline ends sit 10 bases apart. Overall study outcomes, separate from this receptor: Pairwise subsampling led to the expectation that sequencing depth would affect the degree of clonotype sharing among donors. Only blood was sampled, and tissue TCR repertoires likely differ from those in blood. Estimated clonotype richness was generally larger for naive than for memory subsets. Because the study included a small number of donors, the genetic and exposure-history diversity represented was limited. Incomplete sequencing was indicated by rarefaction of sorted-subset datasets, despite the large sequencing depth. Compared with non-shared clonotypes, clonotypes shared by all four sorted-subset donors had higher generation probabilities. Across a few donors, roughly 5.1% of naive CD4, over 3% of naive CD8, roughly 2.2% of memory CD4, and approximately 0.4% of memory CD8 clonotypes were shared.

The sequenced sample was memory CD4+ T cells sorted from blood. This sample's cell subset or site label indicates: CD45RA-negative fraction. This TCR was sampled from a woman in her twenties or thirties in good health. The chain joins TRBV5-1 to TRBJ2-2; the D gene could be either TRBD1 or TRBD2, each agreeing at 5 bases. In nucleotides, the sequence is TGCGCCAGCAGCTTGGGAGGGACGGTGAACACCGGGGAGCTGTTTTTT. It encodes CASSLGGTVNTGELFF.